Presented here are 10 T cell receptor beta chains from one specimen sequenced in a study of T-cell reconstitution after alpha-beta-depleted transplantation in children. Unique molecular identifiers tagged the TCRbeta library. TCRdb redid the calling of the PCR reads with MiXCR, one entry per CDR3 protein. The table has about 440,000 distinct CDR3 sequences, around two fifths seen once. Sequencing used PBMCs, obtained before TCRalphabeta/CD19-depleted stem cell transplant. The receptors shown here come from a girl aged 2 to 9 with aplastic anemia, due to receive a stem cell transplant.

Remarks on this clonotype: One end of the junction fails to match germline, which may point to a read error. The rearrangement links TRBV29-1 to TRBJ2-1; D call uncertain. The CDR3 has 14 residues. CDR1 and CDR2 from the germline V gene are SQVTM and ANQGSEA. CDR3 sequence reads: CSVEGFFSYNEQFF. CDR3 in DNA: TGCAGCGTGGAAGGATTTTTCTCCTACAATGAGCAGTTCTTC.

Only a few counts were recorded for this clonotype. The V and J genes are TRBV5-1 and TRBJ1-1; tentative D call: TRBD1 (5 bases). CDR1 is SGHRS and CDR2 is YFSETQ in the germline V gene. The CDR3 contains 13 residues. V was cut by 0 bases and J by 5 bases, with 8 bases left in between. This chain's CDR3 is CASSLAGRTEAFF. The CDR3 nucleotides read TGCGCCAGCAGCTTGGCGGGGCGGACTGAAGCTTTCTTT.

The CDR3 nucleotides are TGCAGTGCTAGAGGCGGGGGGGAAAATAGGGTGGGCAAAAACATTCAGTACTTC. Translation gives CSARGGGENRVGKNIQYF. The chain is built from TRBV20-1 and TRBJ2-4, with 9 bases aligning to TRBD2. In germline, CDR1 is DFQATT, CDR2 SNEGSKA (reference sequence). V lost 1 base and J lost 3; bases outside the gene matches: 13. The CDR3 is made up of 18 amino acids.

This clonotype showed up just a few times. The rearrangement links TRBV6-5 to TRBJ2-7, with TRBD1 identical over 12 bases. Germline V gene lookup returns CDR1 MNHEY and CDR2 SVGAGI. This CDR3 comprises 16 residues. Unmatched junction bases numbered 8, after V lost 3 bases and J lost 5 bases. The CDR3 region has the DNA TGTGCCAGCAGTTATTTGTGGGGACAGGGGGCAAACGAGCAGTACTTC. Protein product: CASSYLWGQGANEQYF.

The chain carries TRBV30 and TRBJ2-3; perhaps TRBD2 as D (6 bases). The CDR3 consists of 16 residues. With 0 bases removed from V and 6 bases from J, the gap between germline ends came to 19 bases. Germline lookup yields CDR1 GTSNPN and CDR2 SVGIG (reference sequence). CDR3 region: CAWSVRVERVSDTQYF. The CDR3 DNA follows: TGTGCCTGGAGTGTACGAGTCGAGCGGGTGTCTGATACGCAGTATTTT.

The sample holds a few counts of this clonotype. The genes are TRBV28 and TRBJ1-1; TRBD1 matches at 10 bases. J gave up 3 bases and V 8 bases, and 3 bases lay outside the gene matches. This CDR3 region has 13 residues. CDR1 and CDR2 (germline): MDHEN, SYDVKM. CDR3 sequence (DNA): TGTGCCAGCCGCGGACAGGGGGACACTGAAGCTTTCTTT. It encodes CASRGQGDTEAFF.

A single count supports this clonotype. The gene calls are TRBV11-2 and TRBJ1-6; D gene unclear. Trimming pared 0 bases from V and 6 bases from J, leaving 12 bases between. CDR1 is SGHAT and CDR2 is FQNNGV in the germline V gene. The CDR3 loop spans 16 amino acids. The DNA for the CDR3 is TGTGCCAGCAGCTTAGAACGCAGTCGGTTTAATTCACCCCTCCACTTT. It is translated as CASSLERSRFNSPLHF.

J is TRBJ2-3 and V is TRBV7-6, with 7 nucleotides matching TRBD1. The CDR3 runs 14 residues. Per the germline V gene, CDR1 is SGHVS and CDR2 is FNYEAQ. The trim removed 5 bases at V and 2 bases at J, leaving 4 bases unmatched. CDR3: CASSRGQLTDTQYF. Written as DNA, the CDR3 is TGTGCCAGCAGCCGGGGACAGCTCACAGATACGCAGTATTTT.

Remarks on this clonotype: This may come from a read error, since a much larger clone is one base off. V gene TRBV20-1 combines with J gene TRBJ2-3; 8 nucleotides align to TRBD2. The CDR3 is made up of 15 amino acids. V dropped 1 base and J dropped 6; count of bases not matched to a gene: 9. Germline lookup yields CDR1 DFQATT and CDR2 SNEGSKA (reference sequence). The DNA for the CDR3 is TGCAGTGCTAGAGTCCTTATCGGGAGGGCGGATACGCAGTATTTT. This translates into CSARVLIGRADTQYF.

The V and J genes are TRBV20-1 and TRBJ1-6, with TRBD1 matching over 7 bases. Germline values: CDR1 DFQATT, CDR2 SNEGSKA (reference sequence). The CDR3 sequence is 16 residues long. Trimming at V came to 4 bases and at J to 7 bases, leaving 13 bases not matched to a gene. The CDR3 DNA reads TGCAGTGCTAAGACAGGGTCGCAGGTCCTAAATTCACCCCTCCACTTT. This gives the protein CSAKTGSQVLNSPLHF.